One and the same sample provided the 11 T cell receptor beta chains below, sequenced in a study of spatial heterogeneity in lung cancer (dated by TCRdb to the late 2010s). Overall results and qualifications from the work: The tumor nonsynonymous mutation count correlated with the number of expanded intratumoral alpha and beta TCRs.

This specimen's time point label, interpreted: sample taken at primary tumor resection. For these receptors, no antigen is known. The library was prepared using 5' RACE. Sequencer: NextSeq 500. Using fastp trimming at Q25 and MiXCR clonotype assembly, TCRdb reanalyzed the public sequencing data and kept in-frame beta chains. Merged by CDR3 protein, the rows form single entries marked with the most common genes and DNA. Counted in this sample were 3,600 or so distinct CDR3 sequences; just under 7% of them appeared once. Clones ranked in the top ten supply around 20% of the sample. Sample: lung tumor tissue, taken at surgery. The receptors originated from a male donor with early-stage non-small cell lung cancer.

A single count supports this clonotype. This beta chain came through as a stray read in a library set up for alpha chains, and its size says little. The gene calls are TRBV12-3 or TRBV12-4 and TRBJ1-5; no definite D call. The CDR3 is 11 residues long. V was clipped by 1 base and J by 11 bases, with 6 bases between them. In DNA, the CDR3 is TGTGCCAGCAGTTTAGGGCAGGCCCAGCATTTT. This encodes CASSLGQAQHF.

Ten or more counts support this clonotype. In a library made to pick up alpha chains, this beta chain is a stray read with a size that means little. This sequence joins TRBV12-3 or TRBV12-4 and TRBJ1-2; no clear D gene. The V gene lost 1 base and the J gene lost 0 bases, with 18 bases spanning the gap. CDR3 length equals 18 residues. The CDR3 is CASSLVVGRAATNYGYTF. CDR3 DNA sequence: TGTGCCAGCAGTTTAGTTGTCGGTAGGGCAGCCACTAACTATGGCTACACCTTC.

About this clonotype itself: The size of this beta chain means little, since it is a stray read in a library made for alpha chains. The chain links TRBV6-2 or TRBV6-3 to TRBJ1-1, with D perhaps TRBD1 (5 bases). Germline CDR1 and CDR2: MNHEY and SVGEGT. The CDR3 is 12 residues long. Trimming took off 9 bases at V and 5 bases at J, with 13 bases between the two ends. The CDR3, as DNA: TGTGCCAGTGGGACCTTTGGTACTGAAGCTTTCTTT. Protein sequence: CASGTFGTEAFF.

Within the sample, this clonotype is medium-sized (0.01 to 0.1%). In a library made to pick up alpha chains, this beta chain is a stray read with a size that means little. The rearrangement uses TRBV5-1 and TRBJ2-1, with D uncertain. Germline CDR1 reads SGHRS; CDR2 reads YFSETQ. V lost 5 bases, J lost 6 bases, and 15 bases lay in between. The CDR3 has 14 amino acids. CDR3 coding DNA: TGCGCCAGCAGAGGTGCAGACTGGGGCAATGAGCAGTTCTTC. Protein: CASRGADWGNEQFF.

The table lists this clonotype with many counts. Since it is a stray read in a library aimed at alpha chains, this beta chain has a size that is not meaningful. The V call is TRBV4-1, the J call TRBJ2-3; D may be TRBD1 or TRBD2 (6 bases each). Germline V gene sequence: CDR1 MGHRA, CDR2 YSYEKL. V was trimmed by 4 bases and J by 4 bases, leaving 12 bases between them. CDR3 length: 14 amino acids. The DNA of the CDR3 is TGCGCCAGCAGCCGATCGGGGGCTCCAGATACGCAGTATTTT. It codes for CASSRSGAPDTQYF.

This clonotype was detected ten times or more. As an off-target read in a library built for alpha chains, this beta chain has a frequency of little significance. The chain uses TRBV7-2 and TRBJ1-2; D is possibly TRBD1 (6 bases). Trimming stripped 1 base from V and 3 bases from J, with 12 bases between. Germline V gene data show CDR1 as SGHTA and CDR2 as FQGNSA. The CDR3 loop spans 15 amino acids. In nucleotides, the CDR3 is TGTGCCAGCAGCTTAGGAGCGACAGGCTACTATGGCTACACCTTC. It encodes CASSLGATGYYGYTF.

This clonotype is medium-sized by share. This beta chain is a stray sequence in a library constructed for alpha chains; its clone size is not meaningful. The CDR3 DNA is TGTGCCAGCAGTTTCAGGGACGAACCTGGTTTGTCTTTCTTT. Residues: CASSFRDEPGLSFF. V is TRBV7-8 and J is TRBJ1-1; TRBD1 is a possible D gene (5 bases). Trimming stripped 6 bases from V and 12 bases from J, with 23 bases between. The germline V gene encodes CDR1 SGHVS and CDR2 FQNEAQ. The CDR3 totals 14 residues.

Regarding this clonotype: Found in a library prepared for alpha chains, this beta chain is an off-target read, and its abundance has little meaning. The J gene is TRBJ1-1, the V gene TRBV12-3 or TRBV12-4, with 9 bases aligning to TRBD1. V dropped 3 bases and J dropped 2; count of bases not matched to a gene: 7. There are 16 residues in the CDR3. DNA of the CDR3: TGTGCCAGCAGTTTTCCCCCGACAGGGGGTAACACTGAAGCTTTCTTT. Amino acid sequence: CASSFPPTGGNTEAFF.

To note about this clonotype: A library prepared for alpha chains yielded this beta chain as an off-target read; its size is of little meaning. The CDR3 spells CASSSQTQYF. CDR3 bases: TGTGCCAGCAGTTCTCAGACCCAGTACTTC. J is TRBJ2-5 and V is TRBV6-2 or TRBV6-3; D remains ambiguous. The CDR3 extends over 10 amino acids. CDR1 MNHEY and CDR2 SVGEGT come from the germline V gene. The V and J ends lost 4 bases and 6 bases respectively, with 3 bases between them.

By share of the sample, this clonotype is medium-sized. This beta chain is an off-target read within a library intended for alpha chains, so its frequency means little. V usage is TRBV5-1 and J usage is TRBJ2-6; D is unresolved. Germline V gene lookup returns CDR1 SGHRS and CDR2 YFSETQ. There are 13 residues in the CDR3. The V gene lost 2 bases and the J gene lost 2 bases, with 2 bases spanning the gap. DNA for the CDR3: TGCGCCAGCAGCTTCACTGGGGCCAACGTCCTGACTTTC. Translated: CASSFTGANVLTF.

This clonotype is medium-sized (0.01 to 0.1%). This beta chain slipped into a library made for alpha chains as a stray read, so its size is not meaningful. The gene calls are TRBV12-3 or TRBV12-4 and TRBJ2-3; tentatively, D is TRBD1 or TRBD2 (5 bases each). The germline V and J ends were trimmed by 4 bases and 6 bases, with 5 bases remaining between them. The CDR3 spans 11 residues. The CDR3, as DNA: TGTGCCAGCAGTTGGGGGGATACGCAGTATTTT. It specifies CASSWGDTQYF.